These 30 T cell receptor beta chains share one sample of origin, sequenced in a study of OX40 agonist ivuxolimab in advanced cancers. The repertoire was sequenced with immunoSEQ multiplex PCR; TCRdb's copy has only in-frame clones and lacks some. The data show approximately 12,000 clones, 65% to 75% seen once. The material was CD4+ or CD8+ T cells sorted from blood, obtained in a trial of the OX40 agonist ivuxolimab. These receptors were taken from an adult with an advanced solid tumor such as melanoma, head and neck, liver or kidney cancer.

This sequence joins TRBV27 and TRBJ2-7, with 7 bases aligning to TRBD2. Unmatched junction bases numbered 4, after V lost 3 bases and J lost 2 bases. The CDR3 spans 14 residues. CDR1 and CDR2 (germline): MNHEY, SMNVEV (reference sequence). The DNA of the CDR3 is TGTGCCAGCAGTTTGGGAGGGGTCCCCTACGAGCAGTACTTC. The encoded protein is CASSLGGVPYEQYF.

This clone was detected only a few times. The V gene is TRBV9, the J gene TRBJ2-3; TRBD2 matches at 7 bases. CDR3 length: 16 residues. Germline loops: CDR1 SGDLS, CDR2 YYNGEE. The ends lost 3 bases at V and 2 bases at J; junction bases unmatched: 9. The CDR3, as DNA: TGTGCCAGCAGCGGGGGAGTAGCGGGCAACACAGATACGCAGTATTTT. Amino acid sequence: CASSGGVAGNTDTQYF.

The rearrangement links TRBV2 to TRBJ2-7; 7 bases fit TRBD1. The CDR3 is 13 residues long. Per germline, CDR1 SNHLY and CDR2 FYNNEI. The trim removed 2 bases at V and 3 bases at J, leaving 1 base unmatched. The CDR3 loop is CASSEWDSYEQYF. CDR3 nucleotides: TGTGCCAGCAGTGAATGGGACAGCTACGAGCAGTACTTC.

The rearrangement links TRBV28 to TRBJ2-3; maybe TRBD2 (6 bases). Trimming took 2 bases from V and 1 from J, leaving 13 bases between them. The CDR3 has 16 amino acids. In germline, CDR1 is MDHEN, CDR2 SYDVKM. The CDR3: CASSLGGWRGTDTQYF. CDR3 coding DNA: TGTGCCAGCAGTTTAGGAGGGTGGAGGGGCACAGATACGCAGTATTTT. The whole variable domain, filled in from reference TRBV28 and TRBJ2-3, reads DVKVTQSSRYLVKRTGEKVFLECVQDMDHENMFWYRQDPGLGLRLIYFSYDVKMKEKGDIPEGYSVSREKKERFSLILESASTNQTSMYLCASSLGGWRGTDTQYFGPGTRLTVL.

V gene TRBV5-1 combines with J gene TRBJ1-1; 7 nucleotides match TRBD1. The CDR3 spans 16 residues. J was trimmed by 5 bases and V by 0 bases; bases with no gene match: 10. Germline V gene data show CDR1 as SGHRS and CDR2 as YFSETQ. CDR3 sequence reads: CASSLVPQGGQTEAFF. The CDR3 nucleotides are TGCGCCAGCAGCTTGGTACCGCAGGGGGGCCAGACTGAAGCTTTCTTT.

J is TRBJ1-5 and V is TRBV6-5, with 9 bases matching TRBD1. V was pared by 3 bases and J by 4 bases, with 4 bases of the junction left unmatched. The CDR3 is 15 amino acids. Germline loops: CDR1 MNHEY, CDR2 SVGAGI. The CDR3 DNA reads as TGTGCCAGCAGTTATGGGACAGGGCTTAATCAGCCCCAGCATTTT. It translates to CASSYGTGLNQPQHF.

This clone was seen just once. The chain employs TRBV7-6 and TRBJ2-7; no clear D gene. Trimming took off 1 base at V and 5 bases at J, with 3 bases between the two ends. The CDR3 has 11 residues. Germline lookup yields CDR1 SGHVS and CDR2 FNYEAQ. In nucleotides, the CDR3 is TGTGCCAGCAGCTTAGGAAACGAGCAGTACTTC. Amino acid sequence: CASSLGNEQYF. The whole variable domain, remainder taken from reference TRBV7-6 and TRBJ2-7, is GAGVSQSPRYKVTKRGQDVALRCDPISGHVSLYWYRQALGQGPEFLTYFNYEAQQDKSGLPNDRFSAERPEGSISTLTIQRTEQRDSAMYRCASSLGNEQYFGPGTRLTVT.

This chain links TRBV4-2 with TRBJ2-7, with D tentatively TRBD2 (6 bases). Looked up from germline, CDR1 is LGHNA and CDR2 is YNFKEQ. V was cut by 0 bases and J by 6 bases, with 21 bases left in between. The CDR3 runs to 17 residues. The CDR3 DNA sequence: TGTGCCAGCAGCCAAGATGTGGCGCCCGGAGGGCTCGTCGAGCAGTACTTC. Translated, it gives CASSQDVAPGGLVEQYF.

The V call is TRBV7-2, the J call TRBJ1-3, with D tentatively TRBD1 (6 bases). The V gene lost 5 bases and the J gene lost 4 bases, with 18 bases spanning the gap. The CDR3 sequence is 16 residues long. Germline CDR1 reads SGHTA; CDR2 reads FQGNSA. In DNA form, the CDR3 reads TGTGCCAGCAGCCCAGAGGGGGGGCCGCGGGGAAACACCATATATTTT. Translation gives CASSPEGGPRGNTIYF.

J is TRBJ2-5 and V is TRBV4-2, with 10 bases aligning to TRBD2. The tail of the sequence fits TRBJ2-7 better, so the J call may be wrong. CDR1 and CDR2 from the germline V gene are LGHNA and YNFKEQ. This CDR3 region has 17 residues. This CDR3 reads CASSQEGERGGDYEQYF. CDR3 nucleotides: TGTGCCAGCAGCCAAGAAGGGGAGCGGGGGGGCGACTACGAGCAGTACTTC.

This rearrangement joins TRBV4-1 to TRBJ2-7; 11 positions match TRBD2. J gave up 2 bases and V 4 bases, and 22 bases lay outside the gene matches. The CDR3 contains 21 residues. The germline gives CDR1 MGHRA, CDR2 YSYEKL. CDR3 nucleotides: TGCGCCAGCAGCCTGCGTTTGGACAGAGGACTAGCGGGCTTAAACCCCTACGAGCAGTACTTC. As protein: CASSLRLDRGLAGLNPYEQYF.

The sample holds one count of this clone. V usage is TRBV5-4 and J usage is TRBJ2-7, with 8 bases lining up with TRBD2. Trimming took 3 bases from V and 3 from J; bases not matched to a gene: 5. Germline-derived CDR1 and CDR2 are SGHNT and YYREEE (reference sequence). The CDR3 has 14 amino acids. The CDR3 sequence is CASSWLSGSYEQYF. For the CDR3, the DNA is TGTGCCAGCAGCTGGCTCAGCGGGAGCTACGAGCAGTACTTC.

The J gene is TRBJ1-1, the V gene TRBV6-1; D remains unclear. The CDR3 contains 15 residues. CDR1 is MNHNS and CDR2 is SASEGT in the germline V gene. The V end lost 3 bases, the J end lost 0 bases, and 11 bases lay between the germline ends. The chain's CDR3 is CASSEGPFMNTEAFF. CDR3 sequence (DNA): TGTGCCAGCAGTGAGGGTCCGTTTATGAACACTGAAGCTTTCTTT.

Comments on this clone: The junction does not match germline at one end; this may be a read error. The chain is built from TRBV19 and TRBJ2-2; tentative D call: TRBD2 (6 bases). This CDR3 region has 11 residues. Germline V gives CDR1 LNHDA, CDR2 SQIVND (reference sequence). The DNA for the CDR3 is TGTGCCAGTAGTATTTCGAGGGAGGTGTTTTTT. Translation gives CASSISREVFF.

The rearrangement uses TRBV28 and TRBJ2-1, with 8 nucleotides matching TRBD1. The CDR3 extends over 15 amino acids. Germline lookup yields CDR1 MDHEN and CDR2 SYDVKM. V gave up 3 bases and J gave up 10 bases; unmatched junction bases: 11. CDR3 bases: TGTGCCAGCAGTTTGTGGGCAGGGGGCCTGGAGGAGCAGTTCTTC. It encodes CASSLWAGGLEEQFF.

The CDR3 DNA follows: TGTGCCAGCAGCCCCCTTATAAGCACAGATACGCAGTATTTT. Translating it yields CASSPLISTDTQYF. This rearrangement joins TRBV7-9 to TRBJ2-3; D uncertain. Germline assignment: CDR1 SEHNR and CDR2 FQNEAQ (reference sequence). This CDR3 contains 14 residues. The V end lost 5 bases, the J end lost 0 bases, and 9 bases lay between the germline ends.

This chain connects TRBV19 to TRBJ2-3; 12 bases align to TRBD2. The V gene's germline CDR1 is LNHDA and CDR2 SQIVND (reference sequence). The V gene end was trimmed by 6 bases and the J gene end by 6 bases; junction bases not matched to a gene: 4. The CDR3 is 14 amino acids. CDR3 protein: CASSRLAGADTQYF. CDR3 bases: TGTGCCAGTAGCCGACTAGCGGGAGCGGATACGCAGTATTTT.

V is TRBV7-6 and J is TRBJ2-1, with TRBD2 matching over 9 bases. Germline V lookup: CDR1 SGHVS, CDR2 FNYEAQ. The CDR3 is 16 residues long. Trimming removed 1 base from V and 9 bases from J; junction bases left unmatched: 10. CDR3 nucleotide sequence: TGTGCCAGCAGCTTAGGGCTCGGCGGGGGGGCCCTTGAGCAGTTCTTC. Translation: CASSLGLGGGALEQFF.

The V gene is TRBV7-9, the J gene TRBJ2-5; D is possibly TRBD1 or TRBD2 (5 bases each). There are 13 residues in the CDR3. Trimming shortened V by 1 base and J by 2 bases, and 5 bases separated the two germline ends. Germline values: CDR1 SEHNR, CDR2 FQNEAQ (reference sequence). The CDR3 bases are TGTGCCAGCAGCTTAGGGGGGCAAGAGACCCAGTACTTC. Its protein product is CASSLGGQETQYF. The full variable domain, completed using reference TRBV7-9 and TRBJ2-5, is DTGVSQNPRHKITKRGQNVTFRCDPISEHNRLYWYRQTLGQGPEFLTYFQNEAQLEKSRLLSDRFSAERPKGSFSTLEIQRTEQGDSAMYLCASSLGGQETQYFGPGTRLLVL.

In this sample, this clone turned up a few times. V is TRBV6-5 and J is TRBJ2-5, with TRBD2 identical over 7 bases. The CDR3 runs to 15 residues. The germline gives CDR1 MNHEY, CDR2 SVGAGI. V trimming: 0 bases; J trimming: 4 bases; junction bases outside the gene matches: 5. The chain's CDR3 is CASSYSGGRPETQYF. CDR3 in DNA: TGTGCCAGCAGTTACTCGGGAGGGCGGCCAGAGACCCAGTACTTC.

The chain joins TRBV15 to TRBJ2-1, with D unresolved. Germline V gene sequence: CDR1 LNHNV, CDR2 YYDKDF (reference sequence). CDR3 length: 13 amino acids. The V and J ends lost 1 base and 6 bases respectively, with 7 bases between them. This chain's CDR3 is CATSRGEGNEQFF. The CDR3, as DNA: TGTGCCACCAGCAGAGGTGAAGGCAATGAGCAGTTCTTC.

The CDR3 loop reads CSVEEGEVGTPIYEQYF. The CDR3 DNA sequence: TGCAGCGTTGAAGAAGGGGAAGTGGGGACTCCCATCTACGAGCAGTACTTC. The genes are TRBV29-1 and TRBJ2-7; possibly TRBD2 for D (6 bases). CDR3 length equals 17 residues. V was shortened by 0 bases and J by 3 bases, with 21 bases between the two germline ends. CDR1 and CDR2 from the germline V gene are SQVTM and ANQGSEA.

J is TRBJ1-6 and V is TRBV7-2; D is possibly TRBD1 (6 bases). This CDR3 comprises 15 residues. The V and J ends lost 1 base and 8 bases respectively, with 12 bases between them. The germline V gene has CDR1 SGHTA and CDR2 FQGNSA. The CDR3 is CASSLVRDIHSPLHF. CDR3 DNA: TGTGCCAGCAGCTTAGTCCGGGACATCCATTCACCCCTCCACTTT. Based on the CDR3 plus reference TRBV7-2 and TRBJ1-6, the full variable domain is GAGVSQSPSNKVTEKGKDVELRCDPISGHTALYWYRQSLGQGLEFLIYFQGNSAPDKSGLPSDRFSAERTGGSVSTLTIQRTQQEDSAVYLCASSLVRDIHSPLHFGNGTRLTVT.

This chain uses TRBV27 with TRBJ2-5; D is undetermined. The CDR3 is 13 amino acids. Germline CDR1 and CDR2: MNHEY and SMNVEV (reference sequence). V was trimmed by 5 bases and J by 4 bases, leaving 11 bases between them. CDR3 residues: CASSPSSSETQYF. The CDR3 DNA is TGTGCCAGCAGTCCCAGTAGTTCAGAGACCCAGTACTTC.

The CDR3 is CASSLDRGGGYEQYF. The CDR3 DNA reads as TGCGCCAGCAGCCTGGATCGGGGCGGGGGTTACGAGCAGTACTTC. The chain has TRBV4-3 and TRBJ2-7; 7 positions match TRBD2. The germline CDR1 and CDR2 sequences are LGHNA and YSLEER. CDR3 size: 15 residues. Trimming at V came to 4 bases and at J to 4 bases, leaving 10 bases not matched to a gene.

The V and J genes are TRBV2 and TRBJ1-1; 7 bases map to TRBD1. The germline gives CDR1 SNHLY, CDR2 FYNNEI. This CDR3 spans 14 amino acids. Trimming took 4 bases from V and 4 from J; bases not matched to a gene: 6. The DNA of the CDR3 is TGTGCCAGCAGTGGACAGGGTGAGGGCACTGAAGCTTTCTTT. Protein product: CASSGQGEGTEAFF.

This clone is medium-sized (0.01 to 0.1%) within its sample. The DNA for the CDR3 is TGTGCCAGCAGCTTTCGACTAGTCGGGGAGCTGTTTTTT. Its translation is CASSFRLVGELFF. The chain joins TRBV7-6 to TRBJ2-2, with a weak D call TRBD2 (6 bases). The CDR3 runs to 13 residues. The germline V gene has CDR1 SGHVS and CDR2 FNYEAQ. V gave up 3 bases and J gave up 7 bases, with 9 bases separating them.

The genes are TRBV5-1 and TRBJ2-3, with D possibly being TRBD1 (6 bases). The V gene's germline CDR1 is SGHRS and CDR2 YFSETQ. The CDR3 is 19 amino acids. V lost 0 bases and J 0 bases, leaving 20 bases between the germline ends. CDR3 amino acids: CASSLGGPQGFTSTDTQYF. As DNA, the CDR3 is TGCGCCAGCAGCTTGGGAGGTCCCCAGGGGTTCACTAGCACAGATACGCAGTATTTT.

A few counts support this clone. The rearrangement uses TRBV7-9 and TRBJ2-7; the match to TRBD2 covers 9 bases. V was pared by 2 bases and J by 4 bases, with 6 bases of the junction left unmatched. The CDR3 has 15 residues. Germline CDR1 SEHNR, CDR2 FQNEAQ (reference sequence). DNA of the CDR3: TGTGCCAGCAGCTTAAGGGGCGGGAGGGCTTACGAGCAGTACTTC. This sequence encodes CASSLRGGRAYEQYF.

J is TRBJ2-2 and V is TRBV9; D is undetermined. Germline V lookup: CDR1 SGDLS, CDR2 YYNGEE. The length of the CDR3 is 15 residues. With 1 base removed from V and 2 bases from J, the gap between germline ends came to 9 bases. The CDR3 nucleotides are TGTGCCAGCAGCGTATACGAGGCTAACACCGGGGAGCTGTTTTTT. This codes for CASSVYEANTGELFF.